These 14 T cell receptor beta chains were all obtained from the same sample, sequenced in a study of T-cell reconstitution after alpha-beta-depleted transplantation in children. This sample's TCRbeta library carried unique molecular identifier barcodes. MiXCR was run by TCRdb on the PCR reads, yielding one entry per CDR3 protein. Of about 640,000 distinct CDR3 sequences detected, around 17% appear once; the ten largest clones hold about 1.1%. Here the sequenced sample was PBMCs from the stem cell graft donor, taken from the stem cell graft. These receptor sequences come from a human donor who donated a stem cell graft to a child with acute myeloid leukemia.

Here the CDR3 reads CASSLEVGREQYF. The DNA for the CDR3 is TGTGCCAGCAGCTTAGAGGTGGGGCGCGAGCAGTACTTC. The chain employs TRBV7-2 and TRBJ2-7, with D perhaps matching TRBD1 (5 bases). The CDR3 is made up of 13 amino acids. The V and J ends lost 1 base and 6 bases respectively, with 10 bases between them. Germline values: CDR1 SGHTA, CDR2 FQGNSA.

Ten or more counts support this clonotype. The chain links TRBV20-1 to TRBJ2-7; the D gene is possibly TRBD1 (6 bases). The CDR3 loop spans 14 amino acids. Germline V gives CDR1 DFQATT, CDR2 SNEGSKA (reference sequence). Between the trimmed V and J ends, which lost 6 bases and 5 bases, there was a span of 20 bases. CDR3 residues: CSAKEQGTLNEQYF. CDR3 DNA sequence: TGCAGTGCCAAAGAACAGGGAACTCTCAACGAGCAGTACTTC.

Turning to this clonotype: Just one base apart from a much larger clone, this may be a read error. As DNA, the CDR3 is TGTGCCAGCAACCCCACAGGGGCCTCTGAAGCTTTCTTT. Translating gives CASNPTGASEAFF. J is TRBJ1-1 and V is TRBV11-2; TRBD1 agrees at 7 bases. The CDR3 covers 13 residues. With 7 bases clipped from V and 6 bases from J, the junction kept 8 bases outside the gene matches. Germline CDR1 and CDR2: SGHAT and FQNNGV.

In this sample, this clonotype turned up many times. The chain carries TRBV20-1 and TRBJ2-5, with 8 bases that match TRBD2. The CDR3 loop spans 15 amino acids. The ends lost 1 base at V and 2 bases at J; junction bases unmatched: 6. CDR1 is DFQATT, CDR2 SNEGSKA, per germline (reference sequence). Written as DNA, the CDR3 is TGCAGTGCTAGAGGAGAAGCGGGGGTACAAGAGACCCAGTACTTC. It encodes CSARGEAGVQETQYF.

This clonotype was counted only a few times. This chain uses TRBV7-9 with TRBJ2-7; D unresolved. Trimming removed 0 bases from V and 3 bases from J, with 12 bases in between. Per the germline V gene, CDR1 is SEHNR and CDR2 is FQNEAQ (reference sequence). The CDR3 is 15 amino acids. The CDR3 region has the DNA TGTGCCAGCAGCTTAGCTTCAGGTCGAAGCTACGAGCAGTACTTC. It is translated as CASSLASGRSYEQYF.

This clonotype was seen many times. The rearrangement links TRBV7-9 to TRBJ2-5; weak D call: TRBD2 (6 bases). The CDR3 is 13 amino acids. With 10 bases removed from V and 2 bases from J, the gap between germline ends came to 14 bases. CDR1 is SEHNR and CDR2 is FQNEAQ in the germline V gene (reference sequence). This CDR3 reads CATLRAGQETQYF. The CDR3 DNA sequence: TGTGCCACTCTTAGGGCGGGACAAGAGACCCAGTACTTC.

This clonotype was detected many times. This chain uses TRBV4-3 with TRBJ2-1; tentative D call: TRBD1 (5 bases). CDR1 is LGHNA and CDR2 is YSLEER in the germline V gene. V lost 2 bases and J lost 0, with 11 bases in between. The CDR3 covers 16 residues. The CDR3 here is CASSQFPGLSYNEQFF. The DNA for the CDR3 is TGCGCCAGCAGCCAATTTCCAGGGCTCTCCTACAATGAGCAGTTCTTC.

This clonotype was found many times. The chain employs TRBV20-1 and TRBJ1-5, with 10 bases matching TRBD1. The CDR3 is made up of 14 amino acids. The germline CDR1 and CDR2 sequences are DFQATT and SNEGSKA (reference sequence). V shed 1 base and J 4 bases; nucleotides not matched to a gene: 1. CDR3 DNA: TGCAGTGCTAGAGCGGGACAGGGGAATCAGCCCCAGCATTTT. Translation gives CSARAGQGNQPQHF.

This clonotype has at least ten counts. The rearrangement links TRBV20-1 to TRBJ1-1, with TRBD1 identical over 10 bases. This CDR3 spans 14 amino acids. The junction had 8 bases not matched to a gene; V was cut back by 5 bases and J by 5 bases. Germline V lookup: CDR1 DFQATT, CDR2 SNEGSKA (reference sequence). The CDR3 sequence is CSAFQGTGETEAFF. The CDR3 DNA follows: TGCAGTGCTTTTCAAGGGACAGGGGAGACTGAAGCTTTCTTT.

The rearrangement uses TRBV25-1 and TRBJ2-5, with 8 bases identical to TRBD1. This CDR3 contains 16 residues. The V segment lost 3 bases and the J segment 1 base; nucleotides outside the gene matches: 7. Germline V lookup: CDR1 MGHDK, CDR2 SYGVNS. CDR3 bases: TGTGCCAGCAGTGATCGACAGGGGTTGGCCCAAGAGACCCAGTACTTC. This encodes CASSDRQGLAQETQYF.

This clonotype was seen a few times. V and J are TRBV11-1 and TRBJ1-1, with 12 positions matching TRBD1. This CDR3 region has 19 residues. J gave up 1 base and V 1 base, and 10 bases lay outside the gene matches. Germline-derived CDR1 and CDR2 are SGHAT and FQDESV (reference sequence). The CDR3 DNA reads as TGTGCCAGCAGCTTAGTTGGCTGGGACAGGGGGCAAAGGAACACTGAAGCTTTCTTT. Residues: CASSLVGWDRGQRNTEAFF.

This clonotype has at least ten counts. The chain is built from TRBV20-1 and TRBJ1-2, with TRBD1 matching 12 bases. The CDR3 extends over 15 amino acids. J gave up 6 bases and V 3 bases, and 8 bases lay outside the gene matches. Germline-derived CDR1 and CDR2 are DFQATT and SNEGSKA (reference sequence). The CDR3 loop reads CSARAGTGGRDGYTF. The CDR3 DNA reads TGCAGTGCTAGGGCCGGGACAGGGGGCCGGGATGGCTACACCTTC.

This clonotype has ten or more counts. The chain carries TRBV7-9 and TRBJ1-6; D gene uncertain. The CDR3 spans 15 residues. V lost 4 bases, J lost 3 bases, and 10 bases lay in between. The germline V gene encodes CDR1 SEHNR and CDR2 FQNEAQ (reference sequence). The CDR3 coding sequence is TGTGCCAGCAGCTCGGAGTACGTCTATAATTCACCCCTCCACTTT. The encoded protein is CASSSEYVYNSPLHF.

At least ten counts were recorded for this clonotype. CDR3 DNA: TGCAGCGTTGAATCAGAGAACGAGCAGTACGTC. It translates to CSVESENEQYV. The chain employs TRBV29-1 and TRBJ2-7; D is undetermined. Germline V CDR1 and CDR2: SQVTM, ANQGSEA. V lost 2 bases and J lost 5, with 7 bases in between. The CDR3 contains 11 residues.